The subject of this entry is one T cell receptor (beta chain). Membership in each cohort depended on participant-reported clinical history. The sample belongs to a study of blood T cell repertoires in COVID-19. This CDR3 has 15 amino acids. Germline V gives CDR1 KGHSH, CDR2 LQKENI. V dropped 6 bases and J dropped 7; count of bases not matched to a gene: 9. The repertoire was sequenced with immunoSEQ multiplex PCR; TCRdb's copy has only in-frame clones and lacks some. The table includes around 300,000 clones, around nine tenths detected once. Sequencing input: PBMCs or T cells enriched from blood (not recorded which). The origin of this receptor is a woman aged 25 to 39 who had recovered from COVID-19. The chain carries TRBV18 and TRBJ2-1, with 10 bases lining up with TRBD1. The CDR3 protein is CASSRGQGEGNEQFF. CDR3 coding DNA: TGTGCCAGCTCCCGCGGACAGGGGGAGGGGAATGAGCAGTTCTTC. The full variable domain, with the rest looked up from reference TRBV18 and TRBJ2-1, is NAGVMQNPRHLVRRRGQEARLRCSPMKGHSHVYWYRQLPEEGLKFMVYLQKENIIDESGMPKERFSAEFPKEGPSILRIQQVVRGDSAAYFCASSRGQGEGNEQFFGPGTRLTVL.